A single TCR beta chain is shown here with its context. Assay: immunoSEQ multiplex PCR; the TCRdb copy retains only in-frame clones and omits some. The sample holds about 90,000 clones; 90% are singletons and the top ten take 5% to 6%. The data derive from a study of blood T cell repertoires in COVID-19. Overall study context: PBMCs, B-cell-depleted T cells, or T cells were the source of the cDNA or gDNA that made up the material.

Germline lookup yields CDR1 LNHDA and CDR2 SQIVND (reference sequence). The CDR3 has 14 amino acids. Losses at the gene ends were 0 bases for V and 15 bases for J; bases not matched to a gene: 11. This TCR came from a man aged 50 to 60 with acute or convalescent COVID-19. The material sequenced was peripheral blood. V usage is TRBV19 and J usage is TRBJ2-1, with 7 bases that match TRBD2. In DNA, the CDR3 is TGTGCCAGTAGTATAGATCCTTTAAGGACTAGTTTGTTCTTC. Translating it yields CASSIDPLRTSLFF.